The next 7 T cell receptor beta chains were all read from a single sample in a study of CD8 T cells in Susac syndrome. An input of about 0.45 to 1 ug of RNA was subjected to reverse transcription using random hexamers. One entry per CDR3 protein, called by TCRdb with MiXCR from the immunoSEQ multiplex PCR reads. This table has 330,000 or so distinct CDR3 sequences, 75% to 85% appearing once. Sequenced material: CD8+ T cells from PBMCs. Source of these receptors: a human donor with multiple sclerosis.

The CDR3 loop is CATRARPSGPTGELFF. In nucleotides, the CDR3 is TGTGCCACCAGAGCTCGACCTAGCGGACCCACCGGGGAGCTGTTTTTT. The chain recombines TRBV24-1 with TRBJ2-2, with 7 bases fitting TRBD2. Per the germline V gene, CDR1 is KGHDR and CDR2 is SFDVKD. Trimming took 7 bases from V and 4 from J; bases not matched to a gene: 11. CDR3 length: 16 amino acids.

The rearrangement links TRBV29-1 to TRBJ2-7; no clear D gene. The germline gives CDR1 SQVTM, CDR2 ANQGSEA. The CDR3 contains 12 residues. The germline V and J ends were trimmed by 5 bases and 0 bases, with 8 bases remaining between them. The CDR3 loop reads CSVLGISYEQYF. The CDR3 DNA reads TGCAGCGTTCTGGGTATCTCCTACGAGCAGTACTTC.

This clonotype appeared a single time. V and J are TRBV3-1 and TRBJ2-3; no clear D. V was trimmed by 6 bases and J by 3 bases, leaving 10 bases between them. The V gene's germline CDR1 is LGHDT and CDR2 YNNKEL (reference sequence). This CDR3 region has 13 residues. CDR3: CASRHPITDTQYF. The CDR3 region has the DNA TGTGCCAGCAGACACCCGATTACAGATACGCAGTATTTT.

V is TRBV12-3 or TRBV12-4 and J is TRBJ2-4; D is possibly TRBD2 (5 bases). The CDR3 is 16 residues long. Trimming shortened V by 3 bases and J by 0 bases, and 12 bases separated the two germline ends. The DNA of the CDR3 is TGTGCCAGCAGTTTGAGGACTGCACTAGCCAAAAACATTCAGTACTTC. Translated, it gives CASSLRTALAKNIQYF.

The chain carries TRBV28 and TRBJ1-4; tentatively, D is TRBD1 (5 bases). In germline, CDR1 is MDHEN, CDR2 SYDVKM. The CDR3 totals 15 residues. Trimming removed 3 bases from V and 6 bases from J, with 14 bases in between. CDR3 sequence reads: CASSFIPREDEKLFF. The DNA of the CDR3 is TGTGCCAGCAGTTTCATCCCCAGGGAGGATGAAAAACTGTTTTTT.

The chain couples TRBV7-9 to TRBJ1-1; D might be TRBD1 (6 bases). Germline-derived CDR1 and CDR2 are SEHNR and FQNEAQ (reference sequence). CDR3 size: 15 residues. Trimming shortened V by 3 bases and J by 5 bases, and 16 bases separated the two germline ends. CDR3 DNA: TGTGCCAGCAGCTTTTCGGGACACAGAAGAACTGAAGCTTTCTTT. This codes for CASSFSGHRRTEAFF.

The CDR3 DNA is TGTGCCAGCAGCTCGAGCCACAGGGGGAAGGGCAATGAGCAGTTCTTC. Translation gives CASSSSHRGKGNEQFF. This chain links TRBV7-8 with TRBJ2-1, with 8 bases aligning to TRBD1. The CDR3 covers 16 residues. Germline values: CDR1 SGHVS, CDR2 FQNEAQ. V shed 4 bases and J 6 bases; nucleotides not matched to a gene: 11.